The following is a T cell receptor beta chain sequence with its context. The record originates from a study of patients and donors after allogeneic stem cell transplantation. Germline V gene lookup returns CDR1 DFQATT and CDR2 SNEGSKA (reference sequence). The CDR3 length is 18 residues. Trimming removed 5 bases from V and 0 bases from J; junction bases left unmatched: 15. MiXCR, run by TCRdb on the RT-PCR reads, gives a single entry per CDR3 protein. Of roughly 940,000 distinct CDR3 sequences in the sample, roughly 17% were seen once. The sequencing sample was made of blood, either unsorted or a sorted T cell fraction (not recorded which). The receptor was isolated from a human donor who was either an allogeneic HSCT recipient or a stem cell or donor lymphocyte infusion donor (not recorded which). It is not recorded whose cells these are; they may come from a transplant donor. This chain links TRBV20-1 with TRBJ2-1; 8 bases align to TRBD2. CDR3 sequence: CSASRAGASSSSYNEQFF. The CDR3 DNA reads TGCAGTGCTTCAAGAGCGGGGGCCAGCTCCAGCTCCTACAATGAGCAGTTCTTC.